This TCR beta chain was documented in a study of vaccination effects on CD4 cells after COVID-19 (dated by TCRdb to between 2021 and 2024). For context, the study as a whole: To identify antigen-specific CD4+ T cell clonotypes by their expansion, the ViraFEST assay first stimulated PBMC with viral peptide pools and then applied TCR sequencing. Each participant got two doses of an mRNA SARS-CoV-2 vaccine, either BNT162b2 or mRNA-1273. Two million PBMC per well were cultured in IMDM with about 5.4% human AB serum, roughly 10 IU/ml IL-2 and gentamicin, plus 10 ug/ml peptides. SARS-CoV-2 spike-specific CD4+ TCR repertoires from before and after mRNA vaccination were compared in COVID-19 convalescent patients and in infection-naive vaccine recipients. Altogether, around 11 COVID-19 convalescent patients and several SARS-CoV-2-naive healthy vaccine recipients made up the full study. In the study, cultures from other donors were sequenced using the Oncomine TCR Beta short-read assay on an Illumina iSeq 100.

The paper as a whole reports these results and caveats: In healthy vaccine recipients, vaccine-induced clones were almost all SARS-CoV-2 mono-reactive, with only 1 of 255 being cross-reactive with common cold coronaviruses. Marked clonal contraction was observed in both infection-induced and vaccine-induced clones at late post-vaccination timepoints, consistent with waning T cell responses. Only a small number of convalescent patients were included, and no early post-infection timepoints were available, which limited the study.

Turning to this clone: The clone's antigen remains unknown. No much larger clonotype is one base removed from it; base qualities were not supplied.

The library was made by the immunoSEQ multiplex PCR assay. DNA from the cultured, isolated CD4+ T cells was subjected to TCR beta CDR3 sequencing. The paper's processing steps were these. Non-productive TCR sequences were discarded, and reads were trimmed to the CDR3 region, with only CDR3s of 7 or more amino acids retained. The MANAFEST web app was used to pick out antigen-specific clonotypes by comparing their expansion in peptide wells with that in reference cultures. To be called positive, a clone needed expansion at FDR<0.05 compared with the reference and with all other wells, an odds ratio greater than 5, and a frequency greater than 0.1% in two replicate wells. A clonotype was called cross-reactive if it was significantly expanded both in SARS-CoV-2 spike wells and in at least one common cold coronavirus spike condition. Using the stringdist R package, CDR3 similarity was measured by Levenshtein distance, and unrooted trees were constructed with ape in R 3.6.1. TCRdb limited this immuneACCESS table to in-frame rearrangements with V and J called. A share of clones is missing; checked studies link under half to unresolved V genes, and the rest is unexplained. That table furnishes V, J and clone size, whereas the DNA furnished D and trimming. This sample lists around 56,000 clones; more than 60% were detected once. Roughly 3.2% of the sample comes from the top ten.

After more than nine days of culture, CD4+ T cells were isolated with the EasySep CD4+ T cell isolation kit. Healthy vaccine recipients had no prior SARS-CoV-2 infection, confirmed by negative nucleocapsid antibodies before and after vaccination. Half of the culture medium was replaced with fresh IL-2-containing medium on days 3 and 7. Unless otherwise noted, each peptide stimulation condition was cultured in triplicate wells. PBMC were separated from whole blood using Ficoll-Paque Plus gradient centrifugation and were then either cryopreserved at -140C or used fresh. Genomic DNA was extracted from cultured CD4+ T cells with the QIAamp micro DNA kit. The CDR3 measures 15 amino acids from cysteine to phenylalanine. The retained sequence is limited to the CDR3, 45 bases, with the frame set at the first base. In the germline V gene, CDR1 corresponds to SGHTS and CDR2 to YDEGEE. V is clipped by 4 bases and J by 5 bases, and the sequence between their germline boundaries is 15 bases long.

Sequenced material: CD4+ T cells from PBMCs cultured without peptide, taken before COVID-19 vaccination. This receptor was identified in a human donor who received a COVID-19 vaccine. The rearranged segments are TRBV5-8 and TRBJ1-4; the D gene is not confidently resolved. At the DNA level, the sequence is TGTGCCAGCAGCCTCGGGTTTACCTCGAATGAAAAACTGTTTTTT. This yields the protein CASSLGFTSNEKLFF.